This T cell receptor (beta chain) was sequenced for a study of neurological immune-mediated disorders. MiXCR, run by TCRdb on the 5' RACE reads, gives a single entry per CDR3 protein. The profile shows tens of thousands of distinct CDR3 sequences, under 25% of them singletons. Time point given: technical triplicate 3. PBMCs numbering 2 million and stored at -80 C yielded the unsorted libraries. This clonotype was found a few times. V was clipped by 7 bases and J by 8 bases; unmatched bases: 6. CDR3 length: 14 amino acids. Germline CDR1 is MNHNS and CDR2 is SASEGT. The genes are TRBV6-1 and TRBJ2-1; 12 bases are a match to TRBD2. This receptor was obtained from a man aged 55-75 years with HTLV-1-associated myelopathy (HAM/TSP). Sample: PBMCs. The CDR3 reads CASNRLAGADEQFF. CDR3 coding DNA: TGTGCCAGCAACAGACTAGCGGGAGCTGATGAGCAGTTCTTC.